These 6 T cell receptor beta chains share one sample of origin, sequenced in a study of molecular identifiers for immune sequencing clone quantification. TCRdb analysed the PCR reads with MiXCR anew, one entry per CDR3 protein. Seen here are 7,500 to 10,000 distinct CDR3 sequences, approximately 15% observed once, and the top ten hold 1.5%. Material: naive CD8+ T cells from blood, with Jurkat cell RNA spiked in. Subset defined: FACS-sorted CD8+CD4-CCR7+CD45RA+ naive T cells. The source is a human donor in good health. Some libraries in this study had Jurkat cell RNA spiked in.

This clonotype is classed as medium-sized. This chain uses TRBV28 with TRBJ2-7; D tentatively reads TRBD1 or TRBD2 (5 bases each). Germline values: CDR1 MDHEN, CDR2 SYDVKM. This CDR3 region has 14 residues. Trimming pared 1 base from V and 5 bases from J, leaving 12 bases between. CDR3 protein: CASSLLDEGNEQYF. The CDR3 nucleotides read TGTGCCAGCAGTTTATTGGACGAGGGGAACGAGCAGTACTTC.

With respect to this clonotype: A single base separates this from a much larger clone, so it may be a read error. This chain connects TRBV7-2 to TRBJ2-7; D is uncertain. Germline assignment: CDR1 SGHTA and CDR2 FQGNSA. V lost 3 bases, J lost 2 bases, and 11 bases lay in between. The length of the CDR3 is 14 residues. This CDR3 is CASSLALSPYEQYF. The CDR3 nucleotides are TGTGCCAGCAGCTTGGCCCTGAGCCCCTACGAGCAGTACTTC.

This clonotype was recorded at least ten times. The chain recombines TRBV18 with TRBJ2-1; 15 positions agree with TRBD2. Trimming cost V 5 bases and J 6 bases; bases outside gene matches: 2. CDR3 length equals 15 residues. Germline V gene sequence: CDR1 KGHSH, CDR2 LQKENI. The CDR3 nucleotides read TGTGCCAGCTCAGGGACTAGCGGGAGGATCAATGAGCAGTTCTTC. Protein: CASSGTSGRINEQFF.

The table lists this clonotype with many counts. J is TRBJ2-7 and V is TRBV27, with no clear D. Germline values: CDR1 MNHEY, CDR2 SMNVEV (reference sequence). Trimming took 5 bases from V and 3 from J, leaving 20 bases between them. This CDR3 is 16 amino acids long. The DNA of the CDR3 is TGTGCCAGCAGTCCCACGGTTGGGGTGACAAACTACGAGCAGTACTTC. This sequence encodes CASSPTVGVTNYEQYF.

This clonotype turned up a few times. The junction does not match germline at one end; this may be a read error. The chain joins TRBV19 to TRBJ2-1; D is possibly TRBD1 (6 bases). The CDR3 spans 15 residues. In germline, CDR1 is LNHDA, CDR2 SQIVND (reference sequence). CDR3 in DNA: TGTGCCAGTAACTTATGGGCGGATGGGGGCAATGAGCAGTCCTTC. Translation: CASNLWADGGNEQSF.

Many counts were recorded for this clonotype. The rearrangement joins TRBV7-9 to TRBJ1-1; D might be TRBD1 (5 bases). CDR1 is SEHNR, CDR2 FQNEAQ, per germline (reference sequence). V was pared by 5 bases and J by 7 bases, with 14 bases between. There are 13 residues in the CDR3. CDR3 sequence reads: CASSPEGYNEAFF. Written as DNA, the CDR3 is TGTGCCAGCAGCCCAGAGGGGTATAATGAAGCTTTCTTT.